The T cell receptor beta chain described here comes from a study of blood T cell repertoires in COVID-19. This CDR3 region has 15 residues. V dropped 8 bases and J dropped 4; count of bases not matched to a gene: 13. The data were produced by immunoSEQ multiplex PCR, yet TCRdb's version contains in-frame clones alone and is incomplete. This table holds around 370,000 clones, 88% found once. The chain joins TRBV23-1 to TRBJ1-1, with 7 bases that match TRBD1. TRBV23-1 is marked as an open reading frame, function uncertain. The source of this sequence is a woman younger than 30 who had recovered from COVID-19. Sequenced input: PBMCs or T cells enriched from blood (not recorded which). In DNA form, the CDR3 reads TGCGCCAGCGACAGGGTTAAGTATATGGGCACTGAAGCTTTCTTT. Amino acids: CASDRVKYMGTEAFF.